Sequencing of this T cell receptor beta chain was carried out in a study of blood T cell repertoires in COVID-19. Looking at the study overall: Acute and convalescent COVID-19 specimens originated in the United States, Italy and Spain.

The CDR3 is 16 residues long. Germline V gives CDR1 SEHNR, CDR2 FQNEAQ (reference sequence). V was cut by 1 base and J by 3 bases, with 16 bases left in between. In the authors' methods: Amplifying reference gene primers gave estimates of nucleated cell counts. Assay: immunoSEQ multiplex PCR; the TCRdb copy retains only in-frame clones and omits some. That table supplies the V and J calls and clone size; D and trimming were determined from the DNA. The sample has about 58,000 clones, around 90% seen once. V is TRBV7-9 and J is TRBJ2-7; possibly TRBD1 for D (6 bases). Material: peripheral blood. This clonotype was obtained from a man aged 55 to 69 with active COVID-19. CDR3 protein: CASSLGGGIALYEQYF. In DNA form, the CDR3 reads TGTGCCAGCAGCTTAGGAGGGGGAATAGCACTCTACGAGCAGTACTTC.